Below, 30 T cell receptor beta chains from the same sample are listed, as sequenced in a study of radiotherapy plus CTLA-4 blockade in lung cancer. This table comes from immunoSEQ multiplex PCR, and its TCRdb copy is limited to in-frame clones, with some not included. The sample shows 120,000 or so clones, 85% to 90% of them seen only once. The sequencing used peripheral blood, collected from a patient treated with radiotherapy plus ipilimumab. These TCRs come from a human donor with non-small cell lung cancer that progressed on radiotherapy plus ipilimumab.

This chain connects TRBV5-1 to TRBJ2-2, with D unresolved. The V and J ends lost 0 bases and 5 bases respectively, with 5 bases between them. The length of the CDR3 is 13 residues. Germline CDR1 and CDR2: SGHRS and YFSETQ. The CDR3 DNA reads TGCGCCAGCAGCTTGGACAGTACCGGGGAGCTGTTTTTT. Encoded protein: CASSLDSTGELFF.

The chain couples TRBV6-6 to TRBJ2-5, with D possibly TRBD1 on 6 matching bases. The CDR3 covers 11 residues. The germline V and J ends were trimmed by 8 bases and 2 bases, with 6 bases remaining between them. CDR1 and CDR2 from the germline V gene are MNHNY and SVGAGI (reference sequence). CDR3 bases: TGTGCCAGCCAGGGGCAAGAGACCCAGTACTTC. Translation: CASQGQETQYF.

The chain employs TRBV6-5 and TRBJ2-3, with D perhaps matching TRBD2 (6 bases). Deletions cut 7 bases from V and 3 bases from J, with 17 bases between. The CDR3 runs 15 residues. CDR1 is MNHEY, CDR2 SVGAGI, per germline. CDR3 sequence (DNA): TGTGCCAGCAAAAGACTGGGGGGTTTGACAGATACGCAGTATTTT. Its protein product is CASKRLGGLTDTQYF.

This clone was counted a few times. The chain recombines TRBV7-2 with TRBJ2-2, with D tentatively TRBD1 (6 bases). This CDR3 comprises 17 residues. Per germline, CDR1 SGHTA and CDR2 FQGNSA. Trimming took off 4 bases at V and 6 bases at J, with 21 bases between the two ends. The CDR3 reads CASSSRFSSWGPGELFF. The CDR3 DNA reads TGTGCCAGCAGCTCCCGTTTTAGCAGTTGGGGGCCCGGGGAGCTGTTTTTT.

The CDR3 DNA sequence: TGTGCCGGTGCCGGGGAAGAGACCCAGTACTTC. It codes for CAGAGEETQYF. The V and J genes are TRBV7-9 and TRBJ2-5, with D possibly matching TRBD2 (5 bases). Trimming took 11 bases from V and 3 from J, leaving 10 bases between them. This CDR3 is 11 amino acids long. Germline V CDR1 and CDR2: SEHNR, FQNEAQ (reference sequence).

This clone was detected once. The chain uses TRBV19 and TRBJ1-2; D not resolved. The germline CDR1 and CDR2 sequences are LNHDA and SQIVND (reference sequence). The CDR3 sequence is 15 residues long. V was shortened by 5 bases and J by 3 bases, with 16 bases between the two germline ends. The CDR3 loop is CASSPRGGGDYGYTF. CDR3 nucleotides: TGTGCCAGTAGTCCTCGCGGTGGCGGCGACTATGGCTACACCTTC.

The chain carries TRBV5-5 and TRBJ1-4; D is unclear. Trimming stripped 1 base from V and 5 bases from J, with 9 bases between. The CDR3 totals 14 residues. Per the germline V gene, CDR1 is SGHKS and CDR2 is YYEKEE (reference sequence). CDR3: CASSLYALNEKLFF. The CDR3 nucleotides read TGTGCCAGCAGCTTGTATGCCTTAAATGAAAAACTGTTTTTT.

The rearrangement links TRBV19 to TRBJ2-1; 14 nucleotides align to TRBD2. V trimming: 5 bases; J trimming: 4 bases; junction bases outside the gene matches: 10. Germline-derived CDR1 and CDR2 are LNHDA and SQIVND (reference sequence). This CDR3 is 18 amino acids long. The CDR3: CASSAGGLAGVRYNEQFF. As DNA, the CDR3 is TGTGCCAGTAGTGCCGGGGGACTAGCGGGAGTCAGATACAATGAGCAGTTCTTC.

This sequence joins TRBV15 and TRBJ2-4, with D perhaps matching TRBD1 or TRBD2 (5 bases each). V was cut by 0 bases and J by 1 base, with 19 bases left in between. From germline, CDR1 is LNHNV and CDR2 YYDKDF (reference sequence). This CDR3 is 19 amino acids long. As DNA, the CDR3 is TGTGCCACCAGCAGAGAAAACCGGGACGTAAAAGCGGCCAAAAACATTCAGTACTTC. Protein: CATSRENRDVKAAKNIQYF.

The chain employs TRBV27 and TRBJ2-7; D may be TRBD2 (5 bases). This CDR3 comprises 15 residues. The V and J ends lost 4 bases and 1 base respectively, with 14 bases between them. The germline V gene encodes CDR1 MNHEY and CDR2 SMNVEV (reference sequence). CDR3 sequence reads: CASSSAGKASYEQYF. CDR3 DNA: TGTGCCAGCAGTTCCGCCGGGAAAGCGTCCTACGAGCAGTACTTC.

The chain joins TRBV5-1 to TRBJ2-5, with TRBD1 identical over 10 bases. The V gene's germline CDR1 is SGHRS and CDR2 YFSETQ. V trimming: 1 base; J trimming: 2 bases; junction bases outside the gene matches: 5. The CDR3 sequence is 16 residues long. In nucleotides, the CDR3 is TGCGCCAGCAGCTTGTCCGGGACAGGGGTACAAGAGACCCAGTACTTC. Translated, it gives CASSLSGTGVQETQYF.

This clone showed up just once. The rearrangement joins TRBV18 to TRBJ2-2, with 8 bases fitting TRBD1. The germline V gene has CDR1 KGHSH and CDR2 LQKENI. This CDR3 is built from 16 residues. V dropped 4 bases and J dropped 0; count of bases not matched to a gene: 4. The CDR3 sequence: CASSLMDRANTGELFF. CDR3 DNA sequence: TGTGCCAGCTCACTGATGGACAGGGCGAACACCGGGGAGCTGTTTTTT.

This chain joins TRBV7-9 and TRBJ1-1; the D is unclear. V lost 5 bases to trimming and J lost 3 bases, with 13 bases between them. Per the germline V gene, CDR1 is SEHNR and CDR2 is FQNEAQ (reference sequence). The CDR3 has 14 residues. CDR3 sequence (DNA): TGTGCCAGCAGCCCTTCTCTAGGGTACACTGAAGCTTTCTTT. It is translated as CASSPSLGYTEAFF. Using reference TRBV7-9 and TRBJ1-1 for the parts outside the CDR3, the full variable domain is DTGVSQNPRHKITKRGQNVTFRCDPISEHNRLYWYRQTLGQGPEFLTYFQNEAQLEKSRLLSDRFSAERPKGSFSTLEIQRTEQGDSAMYLCASSPSLGYTEAFFGQGTRLTVV.

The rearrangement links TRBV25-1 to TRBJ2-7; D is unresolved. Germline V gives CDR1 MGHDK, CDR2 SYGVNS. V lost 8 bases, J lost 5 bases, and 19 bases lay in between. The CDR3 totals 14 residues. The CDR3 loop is CASGSELLRDEQYF. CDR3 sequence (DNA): TGTGCCAGCGGAAGTGAGCTGCTCCGGGACGAGCAGTACTTC.

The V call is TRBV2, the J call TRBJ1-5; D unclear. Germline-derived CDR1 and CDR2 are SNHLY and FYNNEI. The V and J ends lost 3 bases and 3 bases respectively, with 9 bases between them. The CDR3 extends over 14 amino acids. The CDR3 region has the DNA TGTGCCAGCAGTGAGTCAACCTCCAATCAGCCCCAGCATTTT. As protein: CASSESTSNQPQHF.

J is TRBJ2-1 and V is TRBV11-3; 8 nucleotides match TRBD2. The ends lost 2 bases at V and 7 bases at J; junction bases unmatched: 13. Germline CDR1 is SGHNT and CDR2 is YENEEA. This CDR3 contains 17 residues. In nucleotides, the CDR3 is TGTGCCAGCAGCTTACGGCCTAGCGGGCTCCTGGTAAATGAGCAGTTCTTC. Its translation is CASSLRPSGLLVNEQFF.

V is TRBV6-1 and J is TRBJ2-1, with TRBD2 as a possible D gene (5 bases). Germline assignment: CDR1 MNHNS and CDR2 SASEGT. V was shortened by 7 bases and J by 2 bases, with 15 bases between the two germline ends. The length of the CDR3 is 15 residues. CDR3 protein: CASILIPGTYNEQFF. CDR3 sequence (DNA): TGTGCCAGCATCTTGATTCCGGGGACCTACAATGAGCAGTTCTTC.

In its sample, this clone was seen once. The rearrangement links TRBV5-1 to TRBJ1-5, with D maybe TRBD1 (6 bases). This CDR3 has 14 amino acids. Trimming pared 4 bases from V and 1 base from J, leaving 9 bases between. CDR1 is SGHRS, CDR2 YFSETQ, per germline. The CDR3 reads CASSLTGSNQPQHF. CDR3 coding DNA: TGCGCCAGCAGCCTCACAGGGAGCAATCAGCCCCAGCATTTT. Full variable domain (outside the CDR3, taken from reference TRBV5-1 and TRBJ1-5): KAGVTQTPRYLIKTRGQQVTLSCSPISGHRSVSWYQQTPGQGLQFLFEYFSETQRNKGNFPGRFSGRQFSNSRSEMNVSTLELGDSALYLCASSLTGSNQPQHFGDGTRLSIL.

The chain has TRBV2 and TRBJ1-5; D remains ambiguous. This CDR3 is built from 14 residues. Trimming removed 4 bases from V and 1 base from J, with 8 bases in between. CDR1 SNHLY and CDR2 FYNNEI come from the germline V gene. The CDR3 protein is CASSAWTSNQPQHF. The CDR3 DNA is TGTGCCAGCAGTGCCTGGACCAGCAATCAGCCCCAGCATTTT.

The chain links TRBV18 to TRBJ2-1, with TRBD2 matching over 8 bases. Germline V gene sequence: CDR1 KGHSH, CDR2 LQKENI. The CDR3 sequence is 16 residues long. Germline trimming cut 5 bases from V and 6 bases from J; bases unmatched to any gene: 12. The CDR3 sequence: CASSTFAAGVLNEQFF. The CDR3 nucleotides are TGTGCCAGCTCAACCTTCGCAGCGGGAGTCCTCAATGAGCAGTTCTTC.

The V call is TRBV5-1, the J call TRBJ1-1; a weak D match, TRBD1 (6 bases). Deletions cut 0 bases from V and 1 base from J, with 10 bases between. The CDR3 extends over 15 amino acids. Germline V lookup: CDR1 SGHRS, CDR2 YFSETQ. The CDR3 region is CASSLVAGANTEAFF. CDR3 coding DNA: TGCGCCAGCAGCTTGGTTGCGGGGGCGAACACTGAAGCTTTCTTT.

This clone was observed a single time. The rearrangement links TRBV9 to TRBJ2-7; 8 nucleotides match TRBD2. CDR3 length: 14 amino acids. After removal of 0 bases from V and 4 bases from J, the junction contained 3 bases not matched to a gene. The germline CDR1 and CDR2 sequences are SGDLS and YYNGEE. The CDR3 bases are TGTGCCAGCAGCGTAGCGGGAGGGGTGTACGAGCAGTACTTC. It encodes CASSVAGGVYEQYF.

Here the CDR3 DNA reads TGTGCCAGCCAAGAGGAAAAACTGTTTTTT. Translation: CASQEEKLFF. The chain couples TRBV2 to TRBJ1-4; D uncertain. The length of the CDR3 is 10 residues. Germline V gene lookup returns CDR1 SNHLY and CDR2 FYNNEI. Trimming removed 8 bases from V and 8 bases from J, with 6 bases in between.

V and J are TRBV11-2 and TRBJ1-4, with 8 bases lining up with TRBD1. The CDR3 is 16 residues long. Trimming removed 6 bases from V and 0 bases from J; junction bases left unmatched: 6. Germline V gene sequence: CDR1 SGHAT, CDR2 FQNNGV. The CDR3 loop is CASRPGQATTNEKLFF. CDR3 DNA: TGTGCCAGCAGACCGGGACAGGCCACAACTAATGAAAAACTGTTTTTT.

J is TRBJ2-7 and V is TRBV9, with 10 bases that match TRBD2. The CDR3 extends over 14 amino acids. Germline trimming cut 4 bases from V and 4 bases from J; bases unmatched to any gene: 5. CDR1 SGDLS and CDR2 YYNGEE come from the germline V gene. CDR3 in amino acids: CASSPRLAGYEQYF. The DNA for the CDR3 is TGTGCCAGCAGCCCCCGACTAGCGGGTTACGAGCAGTACTTC.

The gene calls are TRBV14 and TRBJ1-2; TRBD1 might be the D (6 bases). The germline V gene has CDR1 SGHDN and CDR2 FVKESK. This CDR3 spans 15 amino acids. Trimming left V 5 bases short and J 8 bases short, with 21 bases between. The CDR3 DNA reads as TGTGCCAGCAGCGATGCGGGGGGCTCAGGAGGGGGCTACACCTTC. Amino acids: CASSDAGGSGGGYTF.

CDR3 bases: TGTGCCAGCAGGGCGGAAAAACAGGGGAACACTGAAGCTTTCTTT. It is translated as CASRAEKQGNTEAFF. This chain links TRBV2 with TRBJ1-1, with D perhaps TRBD1 (6 bases). The length of the CDR3 is 15 residues. The germline gives CDR1 SNHLY, CDR2 FYNNEI. V was pared by 6 bases and J by 1 base, with 15 bases between.

The CDR3 bases are TGTGCCAGTAGTGCTAGAACGGGGGGTGGCATTCAGTACTTC. It specifies CASSARTGGGIQYF. The chain is built from TRBV19 and TRBJ2-4, with 7 bases identical to TRBD2. The V gene's germline CDR1 is LNHDA and CDR2 SQIVND (reference sequence). The CDR3 contains 14 residues. V lost 5 bases, J lost 9 bases, and 10 bases stayed unmatched.

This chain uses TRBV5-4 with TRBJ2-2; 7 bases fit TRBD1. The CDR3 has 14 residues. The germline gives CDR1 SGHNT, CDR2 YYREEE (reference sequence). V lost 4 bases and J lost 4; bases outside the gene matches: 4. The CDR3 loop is CASSDRVATGELFF. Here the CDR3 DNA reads TGTGCCAGCAGCGACAGGGTAGCCACCGGGGAGCTGTTTTTT.

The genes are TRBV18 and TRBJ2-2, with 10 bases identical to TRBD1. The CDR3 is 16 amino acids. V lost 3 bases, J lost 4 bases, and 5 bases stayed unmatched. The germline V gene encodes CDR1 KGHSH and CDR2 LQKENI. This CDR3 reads CASSPPGQGTTGELFF. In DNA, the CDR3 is TGTGCCAGCTCACCGCCGGGACAGGGGACCACCGGGGAGCTGTTTTTT.